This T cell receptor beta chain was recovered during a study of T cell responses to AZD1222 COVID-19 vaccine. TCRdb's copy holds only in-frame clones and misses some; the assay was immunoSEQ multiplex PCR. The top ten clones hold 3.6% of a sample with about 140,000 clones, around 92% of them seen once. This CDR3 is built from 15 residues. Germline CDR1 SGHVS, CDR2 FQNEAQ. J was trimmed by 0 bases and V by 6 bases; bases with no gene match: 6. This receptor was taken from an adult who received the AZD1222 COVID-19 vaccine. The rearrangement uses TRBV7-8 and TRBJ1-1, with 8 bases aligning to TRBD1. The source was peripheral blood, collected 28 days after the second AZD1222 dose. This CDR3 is CASRKQGELNTEAFF. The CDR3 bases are TGTGCCAGCAGGAAACAGGGGGAGCTGAACACTGAAGCTTTCTTT.